A single sample gave rise to the 12 T cell receptor beta chains below, sequenced in a study of beta chain features in type 1 diabetes. The study reverse transcribed the entire isolated RNA, so it sequenced expressed TCRB transcripts. Some clones are missing from TCRdb's copy, which holds only in-frame ones; the method was immunoSEQ multiplex PCR. The table records under 400,000 clones, 14% of them present only once. The sequenced sample was central memory CD4+ T cells from blood. Every receptor here comes from a man aged 25-45 years in good health.

The chain combines TRBV4-1 with TRBJ2-6, with D possibly TRBD2 on 6 matching bases. This CDR3 is built from 18 residues. V dropped 0 bases and J dropped 3 bases, with 15 bases sitting between them. Germline V CDR1 and CDR2: MGHRA, YSYEKL. CDR3 amino acids: CASSQDPRGVDGANVLTF. The CDR3 region has the DNA TGCGCCAGCAGCCAAGATCCGCGCGGGGTCGATGGGGCCAACGTCCTGACTTTC.

This clone was picked up many times. This rearrangement joins TRBV16 to TRBJ1-2; 8 bases match TRBD1. The V gene's germline CDR1 is KGHSY and CDR2 FQNENV. The junction had 5 bases not matched to a gene; V was cut back by 1 base and J by 4 bases. The CDR3 is 15 amino acids. The CDR3 nucleotides read TGTGCCAGCAGCCAATGGGGGACAGGACCCTATGGCTACACCTTC. Protein product: CASSQWGTGPYGYTF.

This clone came up a few times. The chain is built from TRBV6-5 and TRBJ1-6; 9 positions match TRBD1. In germline, CDR1 is MNHEY, CDR2 SVGAGI. The trim removed 7 bases at V and 8 bases at J, leaving 6 bases unmatched. The CDR3 covers 14 residues. The CDR3: CASTRTGAYSPLHF. The CDR3 region has the DNA TGTGCCAGCACCAGGACAGGGGCTTATTCACCCCTCCACTTT.

The CDR3 is CATSRGLAQETQYF. CDR3 nucleotide sequence: TGTGCCACCAGCAGGGGACTAGCCCAAGAGACCCAGTACTTC. The chain links TRBV15 to TRBJ2-5, with TRBD2 matching 9 bases. Germline-derived CDR1 and CDR2 are LNHNV and YYDKDF (reference sequence). V dropped 3 bases and J dropped 1; count of bases not matched to a gene: 0. The CDR3 length is 14 residues.

V and J are TRBV4-1 and TRBJ2-3; D is unresolved. CDR3 length equals 14 residues. V was clipped by 4 bases and J by 0 bases, with 8 bases between them. Germline V gives CDR1 MGHRA, CDR2 YSYEKL. CDR3 in DNA: TGCGCCAGCAGCCCAACACCTAGCACAGATACGCAGTATTTT. Translating it yields CASSPTPSTDTQYF.

A few counts support this clone. The V call is TRBV12-5, the J call TRBJ2-6, with D hard to call. The CDR3 runs to 13 residues. From germline, CDR1 is LGHNT and CDR2 FRNRAP. With 3 bases removed from V and 4 bases from J, the gap between germline ends came to 4 bases. The DNA of the CDR3 is TGTGCTAGTGGTTTTGCCGGGGCCAACGTCCTGACTTTC. Its translation is CASGFAGANVLTF.

The chain combines TRBV5-1 with TRBJ2-5, with 10 bases fitting TRBD2. Germline V lookup: CDR1 SGHRS, CDR2 YFSETQ. Unmatched junction bases numbered 7, after V lost 7 bases and J lost 4 bases. This CDR3 spans 14 amino acids. CDR3 DNA: TGCGCCAGCCATCTCCTAGCGGGAGTAGAGACCCAGTACTTC. Its protein product is CASHLLAGVETQYF.

A few counts support this clone. The chain is built from TRBV5-1 and TRBJ1-1, with TRBD1 matching 7 bases. Germline assignment: CDR1 SGHRS and CDR2 YFSETQ. The J segment lost 4 bases and the V segment lost 1 base, leaving 4 bases of the junction unmatched. This CDR3 region has 14 residues. The CDR3 sequence is CASSLQTGATEAFF. The CDR3 region has the DNA TGCGCCAGCAGCTTGCAAACAGGGGCCACTGAAGCTTTCTTT.

This sequence joins TRBV7-9 and TRBJ2-1; TRBD2 aligns across 10 bases. The CDR3 totals 13 residues. CDR1 is SEHNR, CDR2 FQNEAQ, per germline (reference sequence). With V trimmed by 8 bases and J by 10 bases, 8 bases remained unmatched. CDR3 sequence: CASAGLALREQFF. The CDR3 bases are TGTGCCAGCGCGGGACTAGCGCTTCGGGAGCAGTTCTTC.

The V call is TRBV15, the J call TRBJ1-1, with 7 positions matching TRBD1. CDR3 size: 16 residues. V lost 7 bases to trimming and J lost 3 bases; unmatched junction nucleotides: 14. CDR1 and CDR2 (germline): LNHNV, YYDKDF (reference sequence). CDR3 region: CATTRGDRVSDTEAFF. The CDR3, as DNA: TGTGCCACCACCAGGGGTGACAGGGTCTCTGACACTGAAGCTTTCTTT.

This rearrangement joins TRBV7-7 to TRBJ2-5; TRBD2 matches at 13 bases. Trimming cost V 4 bases and J 5 bases; bases outside gene matches: 7. The CDR3 consists of 16 residues. The V gene's germline CDR1 is SSHAT and CDR2 FNYEAQ (reference sequence). The CDR3 nucleotides are TGTGCCAGCAGCTATACTAGCGGGGGGGCCCTGGAGACCCAGTACTTC. It specifies CASSYTSGGALETQYF.

This clone appeared a few times. This chain uses TRBV11-2 with TRBJ2-2; TRBD1 matches 9 bases. The CDR3 loop spans 14 amino acids. Germline-derived CDR1 and CDR2 are SGHAT and FQNNGV. With 3 bases clipped from V and 8 bases from J, the junction kept 4 bases outside the gene matches. The CDR3 is CASSFSGTGGELFF. DNA for the CDR3: TGTGCCAGCAGCTTTTCCGGGACAGGGGGGGAGCTGTTTTTT.